This T cell receptor (beta chain) was recovered during a study of T-cell memory formation after mild COVID-19. This clonotype was counted many times. Its antigen is unidentified. Broader study findings: Mostly located in CM and EM were contracting CD4+ clones, with contracting CD8+ clones located in EMRA. Clones that got smaller from day 15 to 85 had even CD4/CD8, while clones growing later tipped toward CD4+.

The germline V gene has CDR1 LGHNA and CDR2 YSLEER. The ends were cut back, 2 bases at V and 4 bases at J, with 16 bases in the middle. This CDR3 has 16 amino acids. From 5'RACE with constant-segment primers came TCR alpha and TCR beta cDNA libraries that carried sample barcodes and UMIs. MiXCR was run by TCRdb on the 5' RACE reads, yielding one entry per CDR3 protein. The table records 200,000 or so distinct CDR3 sequences, around 9.5% of them present only once. The chain carries TRBV4-3 and TRBJ2-3, with D maybe TRBD2 (5 bases). Sequencing used PBMCs or a T cell subset sorted from them (not recorded which). This receptor was identified in a man aged 18 to 29 who had mild COVID-19 (a few samples of this study predate the infection). Cell type and time point are not known. The CDR3 loop reads CASSQQPSPVPDTQYF. In DNA, the CDR3 is TGCGCCAGCAGCCAACAGCCTAGCCCAGTCCCAGATACGCAGTATTTT.